The entry below describes one TCR beta chain. As yet, its antigen is unknown. Here immunoSEQ multiplex PCR was the method, and the copy in TCRdb shows in-frame clones only, minus some. The sample lists 60,000 to 75,000 clones, around 89% occurring once. The data are from a study of graft-versus-host responses after intestinal transplantation. Findings and limits, study-wide: Circulating GvH clones peaking coincided with falling HvG clones soon after transplant. Patients who carried graft-donor T cell macrochimerism also had high graft-versus-host to host-versus-graft clonal ratios in their allografts. GvH clonotypes were identified within recipient marrow, with a subset emerging first in ileum or blood.

Germline CDR1 and CDR2: MDHEN and SYDVKM. CDR3 length equals 16 residues. Trimming at V came to 5 bases and at J to 6 bases, leaving 11 bases not matched to a gene. The TCR comes from a human donor who received an intestinal transplant. The gene calls are TRBV28 and TRBJ2-7; 12 positions agree with TRBD1. The source material was unstimulated CD8+ T cells sorted from spleen or lymph node cells, sampled before intestinal transplant. CDR3 sequence: CASSLTRDRGLLEQYF. The CDR3 bases are TGTGCCAGCAGTCTGACCCGGGACAGGGGGCTCCTCGAGCAGTACTTC.